This is a list of T cell receptor beta chains from one sample in a study of graft-versus-host responses after intestinal transplantation. No antigen has been identified for these receptors. Profiled with immunoSEQ multiplex PCR; TCRdb holds only in-frame clones, not every one. Counted here are around 89,000 clones, 92% occurring once; the ten biggest clones make up about 0.44%. The specimen comprised unstimulated CD8+ T cells sorted from spleen or lymph node cells, sampled before transplant. Receptor source: a human donor who was the organ donor for an intestinal transplant. Each CDR3 is given with its conserved first and last residue. Clone size, where shown, is once, few, many, or a class for clones that have expanded.

j_call: TRBJ2-7; clone_size: once; v_call: TRBV7-3; cdr3_aa: CASSDGTGPSEQYF
j_call: TRBJ2-1; clone_size: -; v_call: TRBV27; cdr3_aa: CASTWANEQFF
j_call: TRBJ2-1; clone_size: -; v_call: TRBV9; cdr3_aa: CASSDGGLIYNEQFF
j_call: TRBJ2-7; clone_size: -; v_call: TRBV7-2; cdr3_aa: CASSPRGGGAVPEQYF
j_call: TRBJ2-7; clone_size: -; v_call: TRBV6-6; cdr3_aa: CASSYLGQGAYEQYF
j_call: TRBJ1-1; clone_size: -; v_call: TRBV4-2; cdr3_aa: CASSPTLNTEAFF
j_call: TRBJ2-1; clone_size: -; v_call: TRBV11-1; cdr3_aa: CASSLGPGTSGGNNEQFF
j_call: TRBJ2-7; clone_size: -; v_call: TRBV28; cdr3_aa: CASGGLITYEQYF
j_call: TRBJ2-1; clone_size: once; v_call: TRBV7-6; cdr3_aa: CASSPTGGDYNEQFF
j_call: TRBJ2-2; clone_size: -; v_call: TRBV7-6; cdr3_aa: CASSSKAGVNTGELFF
j_call: TRBJ1-5; clone_size: -; v_call: TRBV27; cdr3_aa: CASGNQGDQPQHF
j_call: TRBJ2-1; clone_size: -; v_call: TRBV4-3; cdr3_aa: CASSYFSRDNNEQFF
j_call: TRBJ2-3; clone_size: -; v_call: TRBV7-2; cdr3_aa: CASSSGLAVITDTQYF
j_call: TRBJ1-5; clone_size: once; v_call: TRBV7-9; cdr3_aa: CASSNGGGDQPQHF
j_call: TRBJ2-7; clone_size: -; v_call: TRBV27; cdr3_aa: CASSSPTTGTYEQYF
j_call: TRBJ2-7; clone_size: once; v_call: TRBV27; cdr3_aa: CASSLRGHLGYEQYF
j_call: TRBJ2-7; clone_size: -; v_call: TRBV19; cdr3_aa: CASSMVRGLSYEQYF
j_call: TRBJ1-2; clone_size: -; v_call: TRBV2; cdr3_aa: CASSPPTEIYGYTF
j_call: TRBJ1-5; clone_size: -; v_call: TRBV5-8; cdr3_aa: CASSPETYQPQHF
j_call: TRBJ2-5; clone_size: -; v_call: TRBV27; cdr3_aa: CASSPGGLETQYF